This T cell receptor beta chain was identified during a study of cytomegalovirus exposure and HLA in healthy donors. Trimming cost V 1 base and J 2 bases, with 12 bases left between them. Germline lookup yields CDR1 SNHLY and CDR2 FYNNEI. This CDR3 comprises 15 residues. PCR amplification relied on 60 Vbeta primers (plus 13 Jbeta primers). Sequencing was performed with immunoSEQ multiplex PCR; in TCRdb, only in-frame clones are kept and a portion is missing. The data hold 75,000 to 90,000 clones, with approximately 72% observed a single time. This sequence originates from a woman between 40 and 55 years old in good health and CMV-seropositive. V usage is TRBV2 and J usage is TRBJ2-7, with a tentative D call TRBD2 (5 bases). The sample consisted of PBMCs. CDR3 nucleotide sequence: TGTGCCAGCAGTGAAGGGCTAGCCGGCACCTACGAGCAGTACTTC. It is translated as CASSEGLAGTYEQYF.